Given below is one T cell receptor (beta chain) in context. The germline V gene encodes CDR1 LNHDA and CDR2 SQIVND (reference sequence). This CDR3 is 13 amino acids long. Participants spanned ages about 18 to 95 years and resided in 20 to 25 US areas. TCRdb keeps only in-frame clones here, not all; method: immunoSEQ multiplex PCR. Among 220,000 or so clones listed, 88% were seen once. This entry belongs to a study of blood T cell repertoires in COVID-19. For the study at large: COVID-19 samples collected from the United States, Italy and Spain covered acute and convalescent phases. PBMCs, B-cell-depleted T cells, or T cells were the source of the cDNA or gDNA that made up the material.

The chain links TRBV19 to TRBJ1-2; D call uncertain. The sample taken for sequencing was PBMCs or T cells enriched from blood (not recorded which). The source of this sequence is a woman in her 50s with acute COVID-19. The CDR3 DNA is TGTGCTTCCCAGCGCACCCTGAACTATGGCTACACCTTC. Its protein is CASQRTLNYGYTF.